The text below deals with one TCR beta chain. What it recognizes is unknown. These data belong to a study of Ad26.COV2.S vaccination and SARS-CoV-2 variants. Treatment denoted: roughly 20 received Ad26.COV2.S at low or high dose, single or two shots; several received placebo; per-sample allocation not given. The samples date from day 63 after the first vaccine or placebo injection. The sample came from a Boston adult aged 18-55 years. General observations from the study: Vaccine and placebo recipients had comparable breadth of non-spike TCRs. Assessments of TCR breadth and depth may have underestimated the total T cell responses.

Profiling relied on immunoSEQ multiplex PCR, and the TCRdb table lists in-frame clones only, not all of them. The table lists over 450,000 clones, nearly 90% of them singletons. The source material was peripheral blood, sampled in a trial of Ad26.COV2.S vaccine versus placebo. This clonotype was obtained from a person between 18 and 60 years old who received the Ad26.COV2.S COVID-19 vaccine or a placebo.

CDR3 protein: CASTLRGDRSILRYGYTF. As DNA, the CDR3 is TGTGCCAGTACCTTACGGGGGGACAGGAGTATTCTACGCTATGGCTACACCTTC. V and J are TRBV19 and TRBJ1-2; 8 bases agree with TRBD1. Germline loops: CDR1 LNHDA, CDR2 SQIVND (reference sequence). CDR3 length: 18 residues. The V segment lost 7 bases and the J segment 4 bases; nucleotides outside the gene matches: 20.